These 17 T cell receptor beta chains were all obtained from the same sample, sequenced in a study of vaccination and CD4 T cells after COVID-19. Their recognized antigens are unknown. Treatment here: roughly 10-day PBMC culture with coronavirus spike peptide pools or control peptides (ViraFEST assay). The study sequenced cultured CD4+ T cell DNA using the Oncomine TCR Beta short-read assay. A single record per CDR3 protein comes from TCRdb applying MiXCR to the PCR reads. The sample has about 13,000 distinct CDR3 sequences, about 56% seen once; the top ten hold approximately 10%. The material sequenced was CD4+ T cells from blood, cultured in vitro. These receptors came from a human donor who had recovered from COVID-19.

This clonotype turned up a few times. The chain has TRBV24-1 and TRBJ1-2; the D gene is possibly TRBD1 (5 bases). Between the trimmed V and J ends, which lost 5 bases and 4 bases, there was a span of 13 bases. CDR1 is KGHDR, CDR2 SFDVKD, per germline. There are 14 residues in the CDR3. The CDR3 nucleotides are TGTGCCACCAGTGGTCAGGACACAAGCTATGGCTACACCTTC. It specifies CATSGQDTSYGYTF.

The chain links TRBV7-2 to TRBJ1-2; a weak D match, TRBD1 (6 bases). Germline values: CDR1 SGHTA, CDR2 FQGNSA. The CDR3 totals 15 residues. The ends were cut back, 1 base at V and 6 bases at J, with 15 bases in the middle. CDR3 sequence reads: CASSLDSRGPHGYTF. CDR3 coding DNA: TGTGCCAGCAGCTTAGACTCTCGGGGGCCGCATGGCTACACCTTC.

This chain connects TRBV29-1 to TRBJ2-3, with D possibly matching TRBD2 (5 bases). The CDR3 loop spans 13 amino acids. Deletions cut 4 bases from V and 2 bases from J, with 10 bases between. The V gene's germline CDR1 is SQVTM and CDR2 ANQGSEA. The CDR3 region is CSVVSGSTDTQYF. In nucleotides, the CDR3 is TGCAGCGTTGTGAGCGGATCCACAGATACGCAGTATTTT.

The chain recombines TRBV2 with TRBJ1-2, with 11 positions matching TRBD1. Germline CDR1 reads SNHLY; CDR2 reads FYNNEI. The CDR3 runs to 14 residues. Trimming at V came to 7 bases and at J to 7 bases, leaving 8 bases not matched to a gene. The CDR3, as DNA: TGTGCCAGCAAGTCCGGGACAGGGGGTCTTGGCTACACCTTC. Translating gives CASKSGTGGLGYTF. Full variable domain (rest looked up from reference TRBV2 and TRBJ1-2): EPEVTQTPSHQVTQMGQEVILRCVPISNHLYFYWYRQILGQKVEFLVSFYNNEISEKSEIFDDQFSVERPDGSNFTLKIRSTKLEDSAMYFCASKSGTGGLGYTFGSGTRLTVV.

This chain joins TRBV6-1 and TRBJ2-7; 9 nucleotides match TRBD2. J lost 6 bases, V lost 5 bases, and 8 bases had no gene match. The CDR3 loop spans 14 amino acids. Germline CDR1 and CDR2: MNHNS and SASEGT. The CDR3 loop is CASSLPGLAGEQYF. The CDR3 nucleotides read TGTGCCAGCAGTCTACCGGGACTAGCAGGCGAGCAGTACTTC.

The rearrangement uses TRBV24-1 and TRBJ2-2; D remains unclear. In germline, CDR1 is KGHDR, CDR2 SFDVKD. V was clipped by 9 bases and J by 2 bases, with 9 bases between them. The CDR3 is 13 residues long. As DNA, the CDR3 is TGTGCCACCCCGAGGTCCAACACCGGGGAGCTGTTTTTT. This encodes CATPRSNTGELFF.

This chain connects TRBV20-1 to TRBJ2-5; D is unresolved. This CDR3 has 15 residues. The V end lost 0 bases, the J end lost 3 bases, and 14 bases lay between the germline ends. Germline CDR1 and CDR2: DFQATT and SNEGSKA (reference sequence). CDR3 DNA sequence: TGCAGTGCTAGAGATCCCCTCCCGATGAAAGAGACCCAGTACTTC. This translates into CSARDPLPMKETQYF.

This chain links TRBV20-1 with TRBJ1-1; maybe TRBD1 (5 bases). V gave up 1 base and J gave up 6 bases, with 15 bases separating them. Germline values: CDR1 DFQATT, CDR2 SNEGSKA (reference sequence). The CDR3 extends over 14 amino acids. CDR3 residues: CSARVLGDEAEAFF. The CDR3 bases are TGCAGTGCTAGAGTTTTAGGGGATGAGGCTGAAGCTTTCTTT.

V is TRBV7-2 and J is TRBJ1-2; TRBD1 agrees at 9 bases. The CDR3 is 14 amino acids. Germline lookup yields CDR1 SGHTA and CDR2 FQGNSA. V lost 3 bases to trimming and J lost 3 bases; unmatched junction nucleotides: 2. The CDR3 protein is CASSFTGGDYGYTF. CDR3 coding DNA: TGTGCCAGCAGCTTTACAGGGGGCGACTATGGCTACACCTTC. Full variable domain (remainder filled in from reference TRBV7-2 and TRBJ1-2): GAGVSQSPSNKVTEKGKDVELRCDPISGHTALYWYRQSLGQGLEFLIYFQGNSAPDKSGLPSDRFSAERTGGSVSTLTIQRTQQEDSAVYLCASSFTGGDYGYTFGSGTRLTVV.

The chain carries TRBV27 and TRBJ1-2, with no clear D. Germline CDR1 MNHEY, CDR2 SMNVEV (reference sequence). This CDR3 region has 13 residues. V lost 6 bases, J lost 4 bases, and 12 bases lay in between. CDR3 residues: CASSPLPVYGYTF. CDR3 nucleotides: TGTGCCAGCAGCCCATTACCGGTCTATGGCTACACCTTC.

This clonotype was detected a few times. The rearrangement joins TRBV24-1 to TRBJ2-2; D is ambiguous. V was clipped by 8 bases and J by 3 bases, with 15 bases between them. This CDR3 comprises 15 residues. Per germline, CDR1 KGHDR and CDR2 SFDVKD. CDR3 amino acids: CATTRVGTDTGELFF. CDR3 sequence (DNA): TGTGCCACCACCAGAGTAGGCACCGACACCGGGGAGCTGTTTTTT.

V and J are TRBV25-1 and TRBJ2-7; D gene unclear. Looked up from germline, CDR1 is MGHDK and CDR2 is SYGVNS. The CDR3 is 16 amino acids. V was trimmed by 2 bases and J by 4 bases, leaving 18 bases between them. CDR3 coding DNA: TGTGCCAGCAGTGAAACTTCGGTGGATCTGGCTTACGAGCAGTACTTC. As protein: CASSETSVDLAYEQYF.

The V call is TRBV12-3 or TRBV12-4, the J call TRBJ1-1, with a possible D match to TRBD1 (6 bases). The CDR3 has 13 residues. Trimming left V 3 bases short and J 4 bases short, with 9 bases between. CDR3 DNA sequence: TGTGCCAGCAGTTTGAACAGGGCCACTGAAGCTTTCTTT. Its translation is CASSLNRATEAFF.

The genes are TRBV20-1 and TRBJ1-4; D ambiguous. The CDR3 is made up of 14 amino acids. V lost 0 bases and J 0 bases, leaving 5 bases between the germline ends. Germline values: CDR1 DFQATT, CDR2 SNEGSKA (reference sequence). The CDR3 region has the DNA TGCAGTGCTAGAGATGGGGCAACTAATGAAAAACTGTTTTTT. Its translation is CSARDGATNEKLFF.

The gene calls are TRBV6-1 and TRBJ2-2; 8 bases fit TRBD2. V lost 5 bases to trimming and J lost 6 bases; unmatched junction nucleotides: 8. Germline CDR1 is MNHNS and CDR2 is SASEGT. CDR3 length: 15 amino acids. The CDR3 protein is CASSLVSGIPGELFF. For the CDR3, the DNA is TGTGCCAGCAGTCTCGTTAGCGGGATTCCCGGGGAGCTGTTTTTT.

The DNA for the CDR3 is TGTGCCAGCAGCTTAGGCTCCCCAGCGGGAGGGATTCACGAGCAGTACTTC. Protein product: CASSLGSPAGGIHEQYF. V gene TRBV7-2 combines with J gene TRBJ2-7, with 10 bases that match TRBD2. J gave up 5 bases and V 1 base, and 11 bases lay outside the gene matches. There are 17 residues in the CDR3. Looked up from germline, CDR1 is SGHTA and CDR2 is FQGNSA.

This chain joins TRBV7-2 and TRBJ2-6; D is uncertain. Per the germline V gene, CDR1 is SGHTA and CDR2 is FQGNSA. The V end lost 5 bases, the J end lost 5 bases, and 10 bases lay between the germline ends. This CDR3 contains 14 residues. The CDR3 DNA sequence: TGTGCCAGCAGCCCTAGTATGAGGGCCAACGTCCTGACTTTC. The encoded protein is CASSPSMRANVLTF.